Listed here are 26 T cell receptor beta chains from one sample, sequenced in a study of blood T cells in healthy people across ages. It was with a sample-barcoded 5' primer and a J-beta primer mix that a second PCR of about 6 to 12 cycles was run. TCRdb re-analysed the 5' RACE reads in MiXCR, keeping a single row per CDR3 protein. In the table there are under 1,000,000 distinct CDR3 sequences, around 34% of which are singletons. The material sequenced was blood. These receptors all come from a man between 18 and 29 years old in good health.

The V and J genes are TRBV7-2 and TRBJ2-5, with D possibly matching TRBD2 (5 bases). The CDR3 is made up of 15 amino acids. V lost 3 bases and J lost 6, with 17 bases in between. Germline V gene sequence: CDR1 SGHTA, CDR2 FQGNSA. The CDR3 loop reads CASSLGCSPGKTQYF. The CDR3, as DNA: TGTGCCAGCAGCTTGGGGTGTAGTCCCGGGAAGACCCAGTACTTC.

In this sample, this clonotype turned up many times. The gene calls are TRBV7-2 and TRBJ2-3; a possible D gene is TRBD2 (6 bases). Trimming pared 5 bases from V and 3 bases from J, leaving 15 bases between. The CDR3 has 15 residues. Per germline, CDR1 SGHTA and CDR2 FQGNSA. The CDR3, as DNA: TGTGCCAGCAGCCGGGAGCGGGTGGGGACAGATACGCAGTATTTT. It is translated as CASSRERVGTDTQYF. The variable domain in full, with the rest retrieved from reference TRBV7-2 and TRBJ2-3, is GAGVSQSPSNKVTEKGKDVELRCDPISGHTALYWYRQSLGQGLEFLIYFQGNSAPDKSGLPSDRFSAERTGGSVSTLTIQRTQQEDSAVYLCASSRERVGTDTQYFGPGTRLTVL.

The CDR3 spells CASSNSNTEAFF. CDR3 bases: TGTGCCAGCAGCAACTCGAACACTGAAGCTTTCTTT. V is TRBV5-6 and J is TRBJ1-1; D not certain. V dropped 4 bases and J dropped 1 base, with 5 bases sitting between them. The CDR3 contains 12 residues. Germline V CDR1 and CDR2: SGHDT, YYEEEE.

This clonotype was counted a few times. The genes are TRBV3-1 and TRBJ2-2; 9 bases agree with TRBD1. Germline lookup yields CDR1 LGHDT and CDR2 YNNKEL (reference sequence). Trimming at V came to 4 bases and at J to 2 bases, leaving 5 bases not matched to a gene. The CDR3 is 16 residues long. CDR3 sequence: CASSREQGANTGELFF. The CDR3 coding sequence is TGTGCCAGCAGCCGGGAACAGGGGGCAAACACCGGGGAGCTGTTTTTT. Based on the CDR3 plus reference TRBV3-1 and TRBJ2-2, the full variable domain is DTAVSQTPKYLVTQMGNDKSIKCEQNLGHDTMYWYKQDSKKFLKIMFSYNNKELIINETVPNRFSPKSPDKAHLNLHINSLELGDSAVYFCASSREQGANTGELFFGEGSRLTVL.

This clonotype was seen only a few times. The chain joins TRBV12-5 to TRBJ2-3; the D gene is possibly TRBD2 (6 bases). Trimming pared 4 bases from V and 0 bases from J, leaving 17 bases between. Germline V lookup: CDR1 LGHNT, CDR2 FRNRAP. The CDR3 sequence is 17 residues long. The CDR3 DNA reads TGTGCTAGTGGTTCCCCCGAGTGGGGGACTAGCACAGATACGCAGTATTTT. Protein product: CASGSPEWGTSTDTQYF.

This clonotype has just a few counts. The chain joins TRBV20-1 to TRBJ2-6; no definite D call. V lost 5 bases to trimming and J lost 0 bases, with 5 bases between them. This CDR3 has 13 residues. The germline gives CDR1 DFQATT, CDR2 SNEGSKA (reference sequence). For the CDR3, the DNA is TGCAGTGCTTTACTCTCTGGGGCCAACGTCCTGACTTTC. It is translated as CSALLSGANVLTF.

Remarks on this clonotype: One base away lies a much larger clone, so this may be a sequencing read error. The gene calls are TRBV20-1 and TRBJ2-3; D is uncertain. CDR3 length equals 11 residues. Germline V gene lookup returns CDR1 DFQATT and CDR2 SNEGSKA (reference sequence). The germline V and J ends were trimmed by 2 bases and 5 bases, with 5 bases remaining between them. CDR3 amino acids: CSARNGDTQYF. The CDR3 DNA reads TGCAGTGCTAGAAACGGAGATACGCAGTATTTT.

V gene TRBV6-1 combines with J gene TRBJ1-6; no definite D call. Trimming cost V 1 base and J 6 bases, with 10 bases left between them. CDR3 length: 15 amino acids. Germline V lookup: CDR1 MNHNS, CDR2 SASEGT. CDR3 region: CASSEVRGRNSPLHF. The CDR3 DNA reads TGTGCCAGCAGTGAAGTAAGAGGGCGTAATTCACCCCTCCACTTT.

This clonotype was found a few times. The chain has TRBV21-1 and TRBJ2-5; TRBD1, the table's D call, was not compared with the DNA. TRBV21-1 is an annotated pseudogene. The CDR3 consists of 16 residues. CDR3 coding DNA: TGTGCCAGCAGCAAAGATAAAGGACAGGGGAGGGAGACCCAGTACTTC. Its translation: CASSKDKGQGRETQYF.

This clonotype was recorded many times. This rearrangement joins TRBV20-1 to TRBJ2-1; 10 positions match TRBD2. This CDR3 contains 13 residues. Trimming cost V 6 bases and J 7 bases; bases outside gene matches: 6. Germline V CDR1 and CDR2: DFQATT, SNEGSKA (reference sequence). DNA for the CDR3: TGCAGTGCGAAGCGGGGGGGTAAGAATGAGCAGTTCTTC. This gives the protein CSAKRGGKNEQFF.

The V call is TRBV9, the J call TRBJ2-7, with 9 bases lining up with TRBD1. This CDR3 is built from 14 residues. The J segment lost 5 bases and the V segment lost 0 bases, leaving 3 bases of the junction unmatched. Germline CDR1 and CDR2: SGDLS and YYNGEE. The CDR3: CASSVEDRGDEQYF. The CDR3 bases are TGTGCCAGCAGCGTAGAGGACAGGGGAGACGAGCAGTACTTC.

There are a few counts of this clonotype. The CDR3 coding sequence is TGTGCCAGCAGTTTTCAGGGACTAGGCACAGATACGCAGTATTTT. As protein: CASSFQGLGTDTQYF. V gene TRBV12-3 or TRBV12-4 combines with J gene TRBJ2-3; 8 bases agree with TRBD2. This CDR3 has 15 amino acids. The junction had 3 bases not matched to a gene; V was cut back by 3 bases and J by 1 base.

This chain links TRBV11-2 with TRBJ2-1; D gene ambiguous. The germline CDR1 and CDR2 sequences are SGHAT and FQNNGV. This CDR3 is built from 15 residues. Trimming took off 0 bases at V and 5 bases at J, with 11 bases between the two ends. The DNA for the CDR3 is TGTGCCAGCAGCTTAGATCTTCCAAGCCACAATGAGCAGTTCTTC. Its translation is CASSLDLPSHNEQFF.

Details on this clonotype: One base away lies a much larger clone, so this may be a sequencing read error. V is TRBV12-3 or TRBV12-4 and J is TRBJ2-7, with unresolved D. The CDR3 runs 13 residues. CDR3 sequence reads: CTSSKYDPSEQYF. The CDR3, as DNA: TGTACCAGCAGCAAGTACGATCCTAGCGAGCAGTACTTC.

There are a few counts of this clonotype. The chain links TRBV10-3 to TRBJ2-7; 10 bases match TRBD1. V lost 3 bases and J lost 6; bases outside the gene matches: 8. Germline CDR1 reads ENHRY; CDR2 reads SYGVKD. The CDR3 has 15 residues. The CDR3 is CAISDAGTGVVEQYF. Written as DNA, the CDR3 is TGTGCCATCAGTGATGCCGGGACAGGGGTTGTCGAGCAGTACTTC.

V gene TRBV7-9 combines with J gene TRBJ2-1; TRBD2 matches at 12 bases. The V gene's germline CDR1 is SEHNR and CDR2 FQNEAQ (reference sequence). The V and J ends lost 8 bases and 4 bases, in that order; junction bases with no gene match: 9. This CDR3 spans 16 amino acids. CDR3 loop: CASGTGLAGTYNEQFF. In nucleotides, the CDR3 is TGTGCCAGCGGGACCGGACTAGCGGGGACTTACAATGAGCAGTTCTTC.

The chain combines TRBV20-1 with TRBJ1-5; possible D gene TRBD1, 6 bases. The CDR3 consists of 13 residues. Trimming removed 4 bases at V and 7 bases at J, with 14 bases between. CDR1 DFQATT and CDR2 SNEGSKA come from the germline V gene (reference sequence). Here the CDR3 DNA reads TGCAGTGCTACCTACAGGGTGTTACAGCCCCAGCATTTT. Encoded protein: CSATYRVLQPQHF.

The CDR3 loop is CASSNTILTGELFF. CDR3 nucleotides: TGTGCCAGCAGTAACACTATACTGACCGGGGAGCTGTTTTTT. The chain combines TRBV6-5 with TRBJ2-2; no definite D call. There are 14 residues in the CDR3. CDR1 MNHEY and CDR2 SVGAGI come from the germline V gene. V lost 5 bases to trimming and J lost 5 bases, with 12 bases between them.

Remarks on this clonotype: One junction end does not reproduce the germline sequence, and a read error may be involved. V gene TRBV12-3 or TRBV12-4 combines with J gene TRBJ2-1; TRBD1 agrees at 7 bases. This CDR3 has 19 residues. The CDR3 sequence is CTSTDRQGQDRLYYNEQFF. CDR3 DNA: TGTACCAGCACCGACCGACAGGGTCAGGACCGACTTTACTACAATGAGCAGTTCTTC.

In its sample, this clonotype was seen a few times. This rearrangement joins TRBV6-1 to TRBJ2-7; D might be TRBD1 or TRBD2, each matching 5 bases. The germline CDR1 and CDR2 sequences are MNHNS and SASEGT. The CDR3 runs to 18 residues. Trimming took off 6 bases at V and 0 bases at J, with 24 bases between the two ends. The CDR3 nucleotides read TGTGCCAGCAGCCTCTACGTCGGGGCAGGGTCCGTCTCCTACGAGCAGTACTTC. Residues: CASSLYVGAGSVSYEQYF.

The genes are TRBV12-3 or TRBV12-4 and TRBJ2-2; D unresolved. The V end was cut by 3 bases, the J end by 1 base, with 12 bases between. The CDR3 has 16 amino acids. CDR3 DNA sequence: TGTGCCAGCAGTTTCGCCCGGGCCGAGAACACCGGGGAGCTGTTTTTT. Its protein is CASSFARAENTGELFF.

The J gene is TRBJ2-1, the V gene TRBV5-5, with D unclear. The CDR3 is made up of 13 amino acids. Germline CDR1 SGHKS, CDR2 YYEKEE (reference sequence). Trimming took 0 bases from V and 12 from J, leaving 13 bases between them. The DNA for the CDR3 is TGTGCCAGCAGCTTGGTTTTCCGGGCCGGGCAGTTCTTC. Its protein is CASSLVFRAGQFF.

CDR3 protein: CASSFDGLAGNEQFF. The CDR3 bases are TGTGCCAGCAGCTTCGATGGACTAGCAGGTAATGAGCAGTTCTTC. V usage is TRBV11-2 and J usage is TRBJ2-1; TRBD2 agrees at 8 bases. Germline-derived CDR1 and CDR2 are SGHAT and FQNNGV. The CDR3 consists of 15 residues. V trimming: 3 bases; J trimming: 7 bases; junction bases outside the gene matches: 8.

The rearrangement links TRBV4-1 to TRBJ2-3, with 13 bases aligning to TRBD2. After removal of 3 bases from V and 5 bases from J, the junction contained 11 bases not matched to a gene. CDR1 and CDR2 (germline): MGHRA, YSYEKL. This CDR3 comprises 18 residues. The DNA of the CDR3 is TGCGCCAGCAGCCATGGGACTAGCGGGGCTAGCCCAGGAGATACGCAGTATTTT. Amino acid sequence: CASSHGTSGASPGDTQYF.

This clonotype showed up just a few times. This chain uses TRBV12-3 or TRBV12-4 with TRBJ1-2; possibly TRBD1 for D (6 bases). The CDR3 length is 16 residues. The V and J ends lost 6 bases and 4 bases respectively, with 21 bases between them. For the CDR3, the DNA is TGTGCCAGCAGAGGTCAGGGGACGCATGGTCCCTATGGCTACACCTTC. Its protein is CASRGQGTHGPYGYTF.

The rearrangement joins TRBV28 to TRBJ1-5, with a weak D call TRBD1 (6 bases). Germline CDR1 and CDR2: MDHEN and SYDVKM. V dropped 4 bases and J dropped 8 bases, with 15 bases sitting between them. The CDR3 consists of 14 residues. The CDR3 loop is CASSSAGEGKPQHF. The CDR3 nucleotides read TGTGCCAGCAGTTCGGCAGGGGAGGGAAAGCCCCAGCATTTT.